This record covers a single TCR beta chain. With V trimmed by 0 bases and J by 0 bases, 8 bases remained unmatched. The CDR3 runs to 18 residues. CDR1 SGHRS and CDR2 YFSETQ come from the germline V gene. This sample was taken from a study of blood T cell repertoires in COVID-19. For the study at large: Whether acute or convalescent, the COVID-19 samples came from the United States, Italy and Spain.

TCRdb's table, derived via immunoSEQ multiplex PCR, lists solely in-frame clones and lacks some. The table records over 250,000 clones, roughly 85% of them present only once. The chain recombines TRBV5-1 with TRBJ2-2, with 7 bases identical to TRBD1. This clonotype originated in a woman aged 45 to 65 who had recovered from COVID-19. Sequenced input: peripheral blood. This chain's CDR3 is CASSLAPQGIPNTGELFF. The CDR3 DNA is TGCGCCAGCAGCTTGGCACCACAGGGGATACCGAACACCGGGGAGCTGTTTTTT. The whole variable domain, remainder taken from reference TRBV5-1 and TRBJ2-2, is KAGVTQTPRYLIKTRGQQVTLSCSPISGHRSVSWYQQTPGQGLQFLFEYFSETQRNKGNFPGRFSGRQFSNSRSEMNVSTLELGDSALYLCASSLAPQGIPNTGELFFGEGSRLTVL.